The T cell receptor beta chain under discussion was sequenced for a study of T cells after yellow fever vaccination. For the study at large: SMART-Seq v4 Ultra Low Input prepared the low-cell-number fractions. Findings and caveats of the study: The secondary response showed a weaker magnitude and a faster peak, day 5 versus 15. Abundant clonotypes (contaminants from the bulk population) could be present in FACS-sorted repertoires. Of the clonotypes, a small share occurred in both CD4 and CD8 compartments.

Trimming pared 2 bases from V and 1 base from J, leaving 5 bases between. The V gene's germline CDR1 is SGHVS and CDR2 FNYEAQ. This CDR3 is 13 amino acids long. From the 5' RACE reads, TCRdb called clonotypes with MiXCR, one entry per CDR3 protein. This table holds 400,000 to 450,000 distinct CDR3 sequences, about 17% found once. This clonotype turned up a few times. The target antigen is unknown. This receptor was identified in a man aged 18 to 29 who received the YFV17D yellow fever vaccine. Material: PBMCs, obtained before the yellow fever booster vaccination. V and J are TRBV7-6 and TRBJ1-1; D not certain. The CDR3 loop is CASSLQTNTEAFF. In DNA, the CDR3 is TGTGCCAGCAGCTTACAGACGAACACTGAAGCTTTCTTT.